The 26 T cell receptor beta chains given below trace back to one sample, sequenced in a study of cytomegalovirus exposure and HLA in healthy donors. The PCR made use of 60 Vbeta and 13 Jbeta primers. Only in-frame clones appear in the TCRdb table, and some are missing; sequencing was by immunoSEQ multiplex PCR. Of under 95,000 clones in the sample, 60% to 85% were seen once. The specimen was PBMCs. The origin of the receptors is a boy aged 5-17 years in good health and CMV-seronegative.

The chain has TRBV29-1 and TRBJ1-2, with D possibly matching TRBD1 (5 bases). Trimming removed 6 bases at V and 8 bases at J, with 13 bases between. The CDR3 contains 11 residues. Germline V gene lookup returns CDR1 SQVTM and CDR2 ANQGSEA. CDR3 residues: CSVTGTGGYTF. Here the CDR3 DNA reads TGCAGCGTCACAGGAACGGGCGGCTACACCTTC.

The V call is TRBV5-1, the J call TRBJ1-1, with D perhaps matching TRBD1 (6 bases). CDR3 size: 15 residues. The V gene lost 2 bases and the J gene lost 4 bases, with 15 bases spanning the gap. The V gene's germline CDR1 is SGHRS and CDR2 YFSETQ. CDR3 coding DNA: TGCGCCAGCAGCTTAGGAGCCTCCAGGGGCACTGAAGCTTTCTTT. This encodes CASSLGASRGTEAFF.

This sequence joins TRBV5-4 and TRBJ1-3; D is possibly TRBD1 (6 bases). V was pared by 0 bases and J by 3 bases, with 13 bases between. CDR1 is SGHNT and CDR2 is YYREEE in the germline V gene (reference sequence). This CDR3 has 16 amino acids. The CDR3 DNA reads as TGTGCCAGCAGCTTGGGTTCGGGACAACTTGGAAACACCATATATTTT. Amino acids: CASSLGSGQLGNTIYF.

This rearrangement joins TRBV14 to TRBJ2-5; D possibly corresponds to TRBD2 (5 bases). Trimming took off 1 base at V and 7 bases at J, with 7 bases between the two ends. Germline V gives CDR1 SGHDN, CDR2 FVKESK. This CDR3 spans 12 amino acids. The CDR3 sequence: CASSQVEGTQYF. CDR3 DNA: TGTGCCAGCAGCCAAGTAGAGGGGACCCAGTACTTC. The complete variable domain, with remaining parts taken from reference TRBV14 and TRBJ2-5, reads EAGVTQFPSHSVIEKGQTVTLRCDPISGHDNLYWYRRVMGKEIKFLLHFVKESKQDESGMPNNRFLAERTGGTYSTLKVQPAELEDSGVYFCASSQVEGTQYFGPGTRLLVL.

The chain links TRBV10-2 to TRBJ2-3; TRBD2 matches at 7 bases. The CDR3 sequence is 15 residues long. Trimming at V came to 3 bases and at J to 2 bases, leaving 5 bases not matched to a gene. Germline V lookup: CDR1 WSHSY, CDR2 SAAADI. In DNA, the CDR3 is TGCGCCAGCAGTGACAGCGGGATGAACACAGATACGCAGTATTTT. Translation: CASSDSGMNTDTQYF.

In DNA, the CDR3 is TGCGCCAGCAGCCAAGGGACAGCCTCCTTGGAAAACACCATATATTTT. Its protein is CASSQGTASLENTIYF. The chain uses TRBV4-3 and TRBJ1-3, with a weak D call TRBD1 (6 bases). The CDR3 is 16 residues long. V lost 1 base and J lost 6, with 16 bases in between. Germline V gives CDR1 LGHNA, CDR2 YSLEER.

The chain recombines TRBV5-1 with TRBJ1-1, with D unclear. The CDR3 extends over 14 amino acids. The V gene's germline CDR1 is SGHRS and CDR2 YFSETQ. V lost 0 bases and J lost 4, with 10 bases in between. The chain's CDR3 is CASSLAELTTEAFF. DNA of the CDR3: TGCGCCAGCAGCTTGGCCGAGTTAACCACTGAAGCTTTCTTT.

This sequence joins TRBV28 and TRBJ1-5, with unresolved D. From germline, CDR1 is MDHEN and CDR2 SYDVKM. This CDR3 is 17 amino acids long. The germline V and J ends were trimmed by 6 bases and 1 base, with 19 bases remaining between them. CDR3 nucleotides: TGTGCCAGCAGGTCCCGAGTGAGACCGGGAAGCAATCAGCCCCAGCATTTT. This sequence encodes CASRSRVRPGSNQPQHF.

This chain uses TRBV6-1 with TRBJ1-1, with unresolved D. V gave up 4 bases and J gave up 1 base, with 10 bases separating them. The CDR3 is 14 residues long. Germline V gene sequence: CDR1 MNHNS, CDR2 SASEGT. The CDR3 DNA sequence: TGTGCCAGCAGTGTGATCTTACAGAACACTGAAGCTTTCTTT. It codes for CASSVILQNTEAFF.

This chain links TRBV5-8 with TRBJ1-1; D remains unclear. The CDR3 runs to 11 residues. Germline V gene data show CDR1 as SGHTS and CDR2 as YDEGEE. Trimming shortened V by 7 bases and J by 5 bases, and 9 bases separated the two germline ends. In DNA form, the CDR3 reads TGTGCCAGCCCCCGGCGGACTGAAGCTTTCTTT. Translating it yields CASPRRTEAFF.

The rearrangement uses TRBV19 and TRBJ2-3, with D possibly being TRBD2 (6 bases). Trimming shortened V by 7 bases and J by 2 bases, and 13 bases separated the two germline ends. CDR3 length: 14 residues. In germline, CDR1 is LNHDA, CDR2 SQIVND (reference sequence). In nucleotides, the CDR3 is TGTGCCAGTAAGGACTACCGGGACACAGATACGCAGTATTTT. Translating gives CASKDYRDTDTQYF.

At least ten counts were recorded for this clone. This rearrangement joins TRBV5-4 to TRBJ1-2; 11 nucleotides agree with TRBD1. This CDR3 spans 14 amino acids. Trimming removed 1 base from V and 8 bases from J; junction bases left unmatched: 4. The germline gives CDR1 SGHNT, CDR2 YYREEE (reference sequence). The CDR3 DNA reads TGTGCCAGCAGCTTGTTGGGACAGGGGGGAGGCTACACCTTC. Translating gives CASSLLGQGGGYTF.

The chain recombines TRBV4-1 with TRBJ2-3; 14 nucleotides agree with TRBD2. J was trimmed by 0 bases and V by 2 bases; bases with no gene match: 10. The CDR3 sequence is 20 residues long. Germline CDR1 and CDR2: MGHRA and YSYEKL. CDR3 coding DNA: TGCGCCAGCAGCCAACCTTCCGGACTAGCGGGGGGATCTAGCACAGATACGCAGTATTTT. This codes for CASSQPSGLAGGSSTDTQYF.

The V gene is TRBV6-5, the J gene TRBJ2-3; D not resolved. In germline, CDR1 is MNHEY, CDR2 SVGAGI. CDR3 length equals 14 residues. V was cut by 6 bases and J by 1 base, with 11 bases left in between. This CDR3 is CASSPLSRTDTQYF. As DNA, the CDR3 is TGTGCCAGCAGCCCGCTGAGTCGCACAGATACGCAGTATTTT.

This clone was found a few times. The chain joins TRBV6-5 to TRBJ1-1, with D possibly being TRBD1 (6 bases). The CDR3 spans 13 residues. The germline V gene encodes CDR1 MNHEY and CDR2 SVGAGI. The V end lost 6 bases, the J end lost 0 bases, and 8 bases lay between the germline ends. The CDR3 DNA reads as TGTGCCAGCAGAGCAGGGGTGAACACTGAAGCTTTCTTT. Residues: CASRAGVNTEAFF.

The chain joins TRBV7-2 to TRBJ2-1; no definite D call. The CDR3 contains 15 residues. Per germline, CDR1 SGHTA and CDR2 FQGNSA. Trimming removed 0 bases at V and 4 bases at J, with 10 bases between. This CDR3 reads CASSLAQLQYNEQFF. For the CDR3, the DNA is TGTGCCAGCAGCTTAGCGCAACTGCAATACAATGAGCAGTTCTTC. The full variable domain, its missing parts supplied by reference TRBV7-2 and TRBJ2-1, is GAGVSQSPSNKVTEKGKDVELRCDPISGHTALYWYRQSLGQGLEFLIYFQGNSAPDKSGLPSDRFSAERTGGSVSTLTIQRTQQEDSAVYLCASSLAQLQYNEQFFGPGTRLTVL.

This chain links TRBV11-3 with TRBJ2-1; D remains unclear. Germline CDR1 SGHNT, CDR2 YENEEA. Trimming took 3 bases from V and 7 from J, leaving 7 bases between them. This CDR3 spans 12 amino acids. The DNA for the CDR3 is TGTGCCAGCAGCTTTACGGGTAATGAGCAGTTCTTC. This encodes CASSFTGNEQFF.

The chain links TRBV7-8 to TRBJ1-1; TRBD1 is a possible D gene (5 bases). Germline CDR1 is SGHVS and CDR2 is FQNEAQ. There are 15 residues in the CDR3. V was clipped by 0 bases and J by 1 base, with 9 bases between them. CDR3 residues: CASSLALGGNTEAFF. CDR3 sequence (DNA): TGTGCCAGCAGCTTAGCGTTGGGGGGGAACACTGAAGCTTTCTTT. Complete variable domain (other parts from reference TRBV7-8 and TRBJ1-1): GAGVSQSPRYKVAKRGQDVALRCDPISGHVSLFWYQQALGQGPEFLTYFQNEAQLDKSGLPSDRFFAERPEGSVSTLKIQRTQQEDSAVYLCASSLALGGNTEAFFGQGTRLTVV.

The chain couples TRBV27 to TRBJ2-7, with 7 bases lining up with TRBD2. V dropped 4 bases and J dropped 7; count of bases not matched to a gene: 10. Per germline, CDR1 MNHEY and CDR2 SMNVEV (reference sequence). This CDR3 spans 14 amino acids. CDR3: CASSSFMAAGEQYF. As DNA, the CDR3 is TGTGCCAGCAGTTCTTTTATGGCAGCGGGGGAGCAGTACTTC.

This sequence joins TRBV30 and TRBJ2-1; 10 bases agree with TRBD2. V shed 4 bases and J 15 bases; nucleotides not matched to a gene: 6. Germline V gene lookup returns CDR1 GTSNPN and CDR2 SVGIG (reference sequence). The CDR3 has 11 amino acids. The CDR3 region has the DNA TGTGCCTGGACCCGGACTAGCGGAGTGTTCTTC. Its protein product is CAWTRTSGVFF.

The chain recombines TRBV7-2 with TRBJ1-6; TRBD1 matches at 7 bases. The ends lost 3 bases at V and 7 bases at J; junction bases unmatched: 3. Germline CDR1 SGHTA, CDR2 FQGNSA. The CDR3 length is 14 residues. DNA of the CDR3: TGTGCCAGCAGCTTGGGACAGACAAATTCACCCCTCCACTTT. It specifies CASSLGQTNSPLHF.

CDR3 in DNA: TGCGCCAGCAGTGACCCACAGGGGGCCCTAATAGAGACCCAGTACTTC. Its translation: CASSDPQGALIETQYF. The V gene is TRBV10-2, the J gene TRBJ2-5, with 9 bases aligning to TRBD1. Trimming took 3 bases from V and 4 from J; bases not matched to a gene: 9. Germline CDR1 is WSHSY and CDR2 is SAAADI. This CDR3 is built from 16 residues.

CDR3 sequence reads: CAPRRWREQYF. DNA of the CDR3: TGTGCCCCGAGGAGGTGGCGCGAGCAGTACTTC. The rearrangement joins TRBV10-3 to TRBJ2-7; perhaps TRBD2 as D (5 bases). Deletions cut 11 bases from V and 6 bases from J, with 14 bases between. Looked up from germline, CDR1 is ENHRY and CDR2 is SYGVKD. The CDR3 covers 11 residues.

CDR3: CASSLQGVYEQYF. Here the CDR3 DNA reads TGTGCCAGCAGTTTACAGGGGGTCTACGAGCAGTACTTC. This chain joins TRBV27 and TRBJ2-7; 7 nucleotides line up with TRBD1. Germline lookup yields CDR1 MNHEY and CDR2 SMNVEV (reference sequence). The ends lost 2 bases at V and 3 bases at J; junction bases unmatched: 1. This CDR3 spans 13 amino acids.

The CDR3 coding sequence is TGCAGCGTCCATCGGGGCACAGATACGCAGTATTTT. Encoded protein: CSVHRGTDTQYF. V gene TRBV29-1 combines with J gene TRBJ2-3; D unresolved. Germline V lookup: CDR1 SQVTM, CDR2 ANQGSEA. The CDR3 covers 12 residues. The V end was cut by 6 bases, the J end by 1 base, with 8 bases between.

This chain links TRBV7-9 with TRBJ1-1, with no clear D. The CDR3 runs to 19 residues. Germline CDR1 and CDR2: SEHNR and FQNEAQ (reference sequence). The V and J ends lost 1 base and 5 bases respectively, with 26 bases between them. The CDR3, as DNA: TGTGCCAGCAGCTTAGAGTGGTTCAGTCGGATCGAGGTCCAGACTGAAGCTTTCTTT. Translation: CASSLEWFSRIEVQTEAFF. The whole variable domain, remainder taken from reference TRBV7-9 and TRBJ1-1, is DTGVSQNPRHKITKRGQNVTFRCDPISEHNRLYWYRQTLGQGPEFLTYFQNEAQLEKSRLLSDRFSAERPKGSFSTLEIQRTEQGDSAMYLCASSLEWFSRIEVQTEAFFGQGTRLTVV.